The 31 T cell receptor beta chains below all came from one sample that was sequenced in a study of CD8 T cells in Susac syndrome. The RNA input was about 0.45 to 1 ug, and it was reverse transcribed with random hexamers. TCRdb re-analysed the immunoSEQ multiplex PCR reads in MiXCR, keeping a single row per CDR3 protein. The profile shows roughly 110,000 distinct CDR3 sequences, roughly 90% of them singletons. The sequencing sample was made of CD8+ T cells from PBMCs. These receptors all stem from a human donor in good health.

The V gene is TRBV29-1, the J gene TRBJ2-1; a weak D match, TRBD1 (6 bases). This CDR3 contains 14 residues. CDR1 and CDR2 (germline): SQVTM, ANQGSEA. The V and J ends lost 6 bases and 1 base respectively, with 13 bases between them. The CDR3 DNA reads TGCAGCGTCATGACAGGTAGTTCCTACAATGAGCAGTTCTTC. Its translation is CSVMTGSSYNEQFF.

The chain recombines TRBV5-1 with TRBJ2-1, with 10 bases lining up with TRBD2. V trimming: 4 bases; J trimming: 5 bases; junction bases outside the gene matches: 18. The germline CDR1 and CDR2 sequences are SGHRS and YFSETQ. CDR3 length: 19 amino acids. The CDR3 is CASSRAGGAGGHIDNEQFF. The DNA of the CDR3 is TGCGCCAGCAGCCGAGCCGGGGGAGCGGGAGGGCATATAGACAATGAGCAGTTCTTC.

This chain joins TRBV12-3 or TRBV12-4 and TRBJ2-7, with TRBD1 identical over 7 bases. The CDR3 runs to 16 residues. Trimming cost V 4 bases and J 0 bases; bases outside gene matches: 9. CDR3 protein: CASSSPTGLSSYEQYF. The CDR3 DNA reads as TGTGCCAGCAGTTCCCCGACAGGGTTATCCTCCTACGAGCAGTACTTC.

The chain links TRBV20-1 to TRBJ1-1; D is possibly TRBD1 (5 bases). CDR1 and CDR2 (germline): DFQATT, SNEGSKA (reference sequence). V was clipped by 6 bases and J by 5 bases, with 19 bases between them. This CDR3 is built from 14 residues. In DNA, the CDR3 is TGCAGTGCCCCGAAGGCGGGGCTGGGGACTGAAGCTTTCTTT. It yields the protein CSAPKAGLGTEAFF.

The genes are TRBV7-3 and TRBJ2-5; 7 bases are shared with TRBD2. Trimming at V came to 6 bases and at J to 5 bases, leaving 12 bases not matched to a gene. The CDR3 totals 15 residues. In germline, CDR1 is SGHTA, CDR2 FQGTGA. CDR3 DNA sequence: TGTGCCAGCAGTCCGGGCGCCGTGGGAGGGGAGACCCAGTACTTC. This codes for CASSPGAVGGETQYF.

V gene TRBV18 combines with J gene TRBJ1-5; 7 bases match TRBD1. CDR1 KGHSH and CDR2 LQKENI come from the germline V gene. This CDR3 is 16 amino acids long. V lost 4 bases, J lost 6 bases, and 12 bases stayed unmatched. CDR3 sequence reads: CASSLQSRGPGQPQHF. The CDR3 DNA is TGTGCCAGCTCACTGCAGTCGAGGGGGCCCGGTCAGCCCCAGCATTTT. The full variable domain, in which reference TRBV18 and TRBJ1-5 provide the parts outside the CDR3, is NAGVMQNPRHLVRRRGQEARLRCSPMKGHSHVYWYRQLPEEGLKFMVYLQKENIIDESGMPKERFSAEFPKEGPSILRIQQVVRGDSAAYFCASSLQSRGPGQPQHFGDGTRLSIL.

This clonotype was recorded only once. The chain employs TRBV11-1 and TRBJ2-3; no firm D call. CDR1 is SGHAT, CDR2 FQDESV, per germline (reference sequence). The CDR3 runs 14 residues. V lost 4 bases and J 2 bases, leaving 10 bases between the germline ends. This CDR3 is CASSSQPSTDTQYF. DNA of the CDR3: TGTGCCAGCAGCTCCCAACCCTCCACAGATACGCAGTATTTT.

The chain is built from TRBV3-1 and TRBJ1-4; D is ambiguous. This CDR3 region has 16 residues. The germline V gene has CDR1 LGHDT and CDR2 YNNKEL (reference sequence). Trimming pared 4 bases from V and 8 bases from J, leaving 20 bases between. CDR3 coding DNA: TGTGCCAGCAGCCTCCGGGTCGGGTTCGGAGGAGAAAAACTGTTTTTT. Translating gives CASSLRVGFGGEKLFF. Full variable domain (outside the CDR3, taken from reference TRBV3-1 and TRBJ1-4): DTAVSQTPKYLVTQMGNDKSIKCEQNLGHDTMYWYKQDSKKFLKIMFSYNNKELIINETVPNRFSPKSPDKAHLNLHINSLELGDSAVYFCASSLRVGFGGEKLFFGSGTQLSVL.

CDR3 nucleotide sequence: TGTGCCACCCTAGAACTAGGGACCCAGTACTTC. Translation gives CATLELGTQYF. This chain uses TRBV19 with TRBJ2-5, with D possibly TRBD2 on 5 matching bases. CDR1 is LNHDA, CDR2 SQIVND, per germline (reference sequence). V shed 10 bases and J shed 7 bases, with 13 bases lying between them. The CDR3 length is 11 residues.

The V call is TRBV9, the J call TRBJ2-4; D not resolved. V lost 3 bases to trimming and J lost 0 bases, with 13 bases between them. Germline V gene sequence: CDR1 SGDLS, CDR2 YYNGEE. The length of the CDR3 is 16 residues. The CDR3 region has the DNA TGTGCCAGCAGCGGTCCGTCGGAGCTAGCCAAAAACATTCAGTACTTC. Protein sequence: CASSGPSELAKNIQYF.

This clonotype was counted once. V gene TRBV19 combines with J gene TRBJ2-1; 11 bases fit TRBD1. Germline V gene data show CDR1 as LNHDA and CDR2 as SQIVND (reference sequence). V dropped 4 bases and J dropped 13; count of bases not matched to a gene: 6. The CDR3 runs to 13 residues. The CDR3 reads CASSTGTGGLQFF. CDR3 nucleotides: TGTGCCAGTAGTACTGGGACAGGGGGACTTCAGTTCTTC.

This chain connects TRBV25-1 to TRBJ1-4; D remains unclear. This CDR3 has 12 amino acids. CDR1 MGHDK and CDR2 SYGVNS come from the germline V gene. V shed 6 bases and J shed 5 bases, with 7 bases lying between them. The CDR3 is CASRGFNEKLFF. CDR3 bases: TGTGCCAGCAGGGGGTTCAATGAAAAACTGTTTTTT.

V and J are TRBV7-2 and TRBJ1-1; weak D call: TRBD1 (6 bases). This CDR3 region has 14 residues. In germline, CDR1 is SGHTA, CDR2 FQGNSA. With 6 bases removed from V and 7 bases from J, the gap between germline ends came to 18 bases. This chain's CDR3 is CASRADEGGFEAFF. CDR3 sequence (DNA): TGTGCCAGCAGAGCAGACGAGGGGGGTTTTGAAGCTTTCTTT. Drawing the rest from reference TRBV7-2 and TRBJ1-1, the complete variable domain is GAGVSQSPSNKVTEKGKDVELRCDPISGHTALYWYRQSLGQGLEFLIYFQGNSAPDKSGLPSDRFSAERTGGSVSTLTIQRTQQEDSAVYLCASRADEGGFEAFFGQGTRLTVV.

The chain carries TRBV10-3 and TRBJ1-1; tentatively, D is TRBD1 (6 bases). Germline CDR1 reads ENHRY; CDR2 reads SYGVKD. The CDR3 is 15 residues long. Trimming shortened V by 0 bases and J by 1 base, and 9 bases separated the two germline ends. CDR3 loop: CAISESSRGNTEAFF. Here the CDR3 DNA reads TGTGCCATCAGTGAGTCATCCAGGGGGAACACTGAAGCTTTCTTT.

The chain couples TRBV7-8 to TRBJ1-3, with D unclear. This CDR3 has 13 amino acids. Germline CDR1 is SGHVS and CDR2 is FQNEAQ. V was trimmed by 0 bases and J by 4 bases, leaving 4 bases between them. This chain's CDR3 is CASSLAPGNTIYF. The CDR3 DNA reads as TGTGCCAGCAGCTTAGCGCCGGGAAACACCATATATTTT.

The genes are TRBV7-2 and TRBJ2-2; TRBD2 matches at 8 bases. V was pared by 8 bases and J by 5 bases, with 10 bases of the junction left unmatched. The CDR3 is 15 residues long. Germline lookup yields CDR1 SGHTA and CDR2 FQGNSA. CDR3 sequence: CASSAPRGGTGELFF. The CDR3 nucleotides read TGTGCCAGCTCCGCCCCTCGGGGGGGAACCGGGGAGCTGTTTTTT.

The V and J genes are TRBV12-3 or TRBV12-4 and TRBJ1-2, with D possibly being TRBD1 (6 bases). The CDR3 has 16 residues. With 5 bases removed from V and 3 bases from J, the gap between germline ends came to 19 bases. The DNA of the CDR3 is TGTGCCAGCAGTCCTAGGGACAAGTCGAAGCACTATGGCTACACCTTC. Its protein product is CASSPRDKSKHYGYTF.

The V gene is TRBV7-8, the J gene TRBJ1-5; a weak D match, TRBD1 (6 bases). Trimming cost V 5 bases and J 6 bases, with 14 bases left between them. Germline CDR1 reads SGHVS; CDR2 reads FQNEAQ. The CDR3 is made up of 14 amino acids. The CDR3 region is CASSPRGGGQPQHF. DNA of the CDR3: TGTGCCAGCAGCCCCCGGGGGGGCGGTCAGCCCCAGCATTTT.

In this sample, this clonotype turned up a few times. This chain connects TRBV15 to TRBJ2-1; D perhaps matches TRBD2 (6 bases). CDR1 LNHNV and CDR2 YYDKDF come from the germline V gene (reference sequence). This CDR3 region has 12 residues. V lost 2 bases and J lost 10, with 9 bases in between. CDR3 protein: CATSRSLAEQFF. In DNA form, the CDR3 reads TGTGCCACCAGCAGATCTCTAGCGGAGCAGTTCTTC. The variable domain in full, with the rest retrieved from reference TRBV15 and TRBJ2-1, is DAMVIQNPRYQVTQFGKPVTLSCSQTLNHNVMYWYQQKSSQAPKLLFHYYDKDFNNEADTPDNFQSRRPNTSFCFLDIRSPGLGDTAMYLCATSRSLAEQFFGPGTRLTVL.

The rearrangement joins TRBV7-3 to TRBJ1-2; the match to TRBD1 covers 10 bases. Germline assignment: CDR1 SGHTA and CDR2 FQGTGA. V dropped 4 bases and J dropped 8; count of bases not matched to a gene: 10. CDR3 length equals 15 residues. The CDR3 DNA is TGTGCCAGCAGCTCCTCTAGTTTGACAGGGGGCGGCTACACCTTC. Amino acid sequence: CASSSSSLTGGGYTF.

The V gene is TRBV19, the J gene TRBJ1-2, with D possibly matching TRBD1 (5 bases). CDR1 is LNHDA, CDR2 SQIVND, per germline (reference sequence). V dropped 7 bases and J dropped 0 bases, with 15 bases sitting between them. The CDR3 loop spans 15 amino acids. Written as DNA, the CDR3 is TGTGCCAGTACCGAGGGGACCGGTCCTAACTATGGCTACACCTTC. Its translation is CASTEGTGPNYGYTF.

This chain connects TRBV7-9 to TRBJ2-2; the D gene is possibly TRBD1 (5 bases). Germline CDR1 is SEHNR and CDR2 is FQNEAQ (reference sequence). This CDR3 spans 16 amino acids. Trimming stripped 3 bases from V and 0 bases from J, with 11 bases between. CDR3 loop: CASSLVGATNTGELFF. For the CDR3, the DNA is TGTGCCAGCAGCTTGGTTGGGGCCACGAACACCGGGGAGCTGTTTTTT.

The chain carries TRBV4-3 and TRBJ2-7, with D perhaps TRBD1 (5 bases). V lost 0 bases and J lost 0, with 12 bases in between. There are 16 residues in the CDR3. The germline gives CDR1 LGHNA, CDR2 YSLEER. In DNA, the CDR3 is TGCGCCAGCAGCCAAGATTGGTCAGGGCCCTCCTACGAGCAGTACTTC. The encoded protein is CASSQDWSGPSYEQYF.

The rearrangement uses TRBV6-5 and TRBJ2-1; either TRBD1 or TRBD2 may supply D (6 bases each). CDR1 and CDR2 (germline): MNHEY, SVGAGI. This CDR3 has 19 amino acids. V lost 4 bases and J lost 5, with 27 bases in between. CDR3 nucleotides: TGTGCCAGCAGTTCCGGGACAAAAATAGCGGCCCTATTAGACAATGAGCAGTTCTTC. Encoded protein: CASSSGTKIAALLDNEQFF.

The J gene is TRBJ1-1, the V gene TRBV6-2 or TRBV6-3; unclear D gene. The CDR3 has 15 residues. From germline, CDR1 is MNHEY and CDR2 SVGEGT. Trimming left V 5 bases short and J 0 bases short, with 13 bases between. The CDR3 sequence: CASSRPGRLNTEAFF. The CDR3 nucleotides read TGTGCCAGCAGTCGCCCGGGGAGACTGAACACTGAAGCTTTCTTT.

The genes are TRBV3-1 and TRBJ2-1, with 9 bases lining up with TRBD2. The germline CDR1 and CDR2 sequences are LGHDT and YNNKEL (reference sequence). The CDR3 loop spans 14 amino acids. Unmatched junction bases numbered 4, after V lost 1 base and J lost 9 bases. The CDR3 loop is CASSQVAGVGEQFF. Here the CDR3 DNA reads TGTGCCAGCAGCCAAGTAGCGGGAGTGGGTGAGCAGTTCTTC.

The chain recombines TRBV11-2 with TRBJ1-6; D is unresolved. Germline V lookup: CDR1 SGHAT, CDR2 FQNNGV. V was clipped by 0 bases and J by 1 base, with 13 bases between them. This CDR3 contains 18 residues. The CDR3 bases are TGTGCCAGCAGCTTAGAATCGAGAGGGCCGTCCTATAATTCACCCCTCCACTTT. It yields the protein CASSLESRGPSYNSPLHF.

V gene TRBV20-1 combines with J gene TRBJ2-2; D not resolved. Trimming left V 1 base short and J 3 bases short, with 12 bases between. The germline V gene has CDR1 DFQATT and CDR2 SNEGSKA (reference sequence). CDR3 length: 15 residues. The CDR3 reads CSARVYGWHTGELFF. DNA of the CDR3: TGCAGTGCTAGAGTATACGGCTGGCACACCGGGGAGCTGTTTTTT.

V and J are TRBV6-2 or TRBV6-3 and TRBJ1-1; D might be TRBD1 (6 bases). Trimming left V 2 bases short and J 1 base short, with 8 bases between. This CDR3 spans 14 amino acids. The germline gives CDR1 MNHEY, CDR2 SVGEGT. In DNA form, the CDR3 reads TGTGCCAGCAGTTACGGACAGAAGAACACTGAAGCTTTCTTT. Its translation is CASSYGQKNTEAFF.

This rearrangement joins TRBV10-3 to TRBJ1-2; the D is unclear. Looked up from germline, CDR1 is ENHRY and CDR2 is SYGVKD. With 5 bases removed from V and 2 bases from J, the gap between germline ends came to 9 bases. The CDR3 consists of 13 residues. The CDR3 nucleotides are TGTGCCATCAGTCCAGACGGAAACTATGGCTACACCTTC. Encoded protein: CAISPDGNYGYTF.

The chain couples TRBV7-2 to TRBJ2-7; 7 positions agree with TRBD2. The germline V gene has CDR1 SGHTA and CDR2 FQGNSA. With 7 bases clipped from V and 6 bases from J, the junction kept 12 bases outside the gene matches. CDR3 length: 14 residues. The CDR3 nucleotides read TGTGCCAGCACCCCTCGGACTAGGACGGGCGAGCAGTACTTC. Its translation is CASTPRTRTGEQYF.